Below are 26 T cell receptor beta chains sequenced from a single sample in a study of T cell clonality in common variable immunodeficiency. Using immunoSEQ multiplex PCR, the repertoire was profiled, and TCRdb retains in-frame clones only, with some absent. The profile covers about 34,000 clones, none occurring a single time. The source material was peripheral blood mononuclear cells. The source is a person aged 18 to 70 in good health.

In this sample, this clone turned up many times. The CDR3 extends 3 residues past the end of the read, so its final part is completed from the germline J gene. The V and J genes are TRBV18 and TRBJ2-7; maybe TRBD1 (6 bases). V lost 3 bases to trimming and J lost 5 bases, with 11 bases between them. The CDR3 is 13 amino acids. From germline, CDR1 is KGHSH and CDR2 LQKENI. CDR3 DNA (partial): TGTGCCAGCTCACCGACAGGAACCCACGAG. Translated: CASSPTGTHE. The full-length CDR3 reads as CASSPTGTHEQYF.

This clone was counted at least ten times. The read terminates 3 residues before the CDR3 end, so the remaining end is supplied by the germline J gene. This rearrangement joins TRBV19 to TRBJ1-6; D not certain. The length of the CDR3 is 15 residues. V lost 5 bases and J 3 bases, leaving 11 bases between the germline ends. Per germline, CDR1 LNHDA and CDR2 SQIVND (reference sequence). CDR3 bases read: TGTGCCAGTAGTTCTCAGGCCGACTATAATTCACCC. Its protein is CASSSQADYNSP. The full CDR3 is CASSSQADYNSPLHF.

This clone was seen ten or more times. The read ends 3 residues before the CDR3 terminus; that terminus is restored from the germline J gene. This chain connects TRBV5-1 to TRBJ2-2, with 7 bases aligning to TRBD1. Germline V gene data show CDR1 as SGHRS and CDR2 as YFSETQ. The CDR3 is made up of 14 amino acids. V shed 4 bases and J 4 bases; nucleotides not matched to a gene: 4. The covered CDR3 bases are TGCGCCAGCAGCCTTGGACAGGCCACCGGGGAG. It yields the protein CASSLGQATGE. The whole CDR3 sequence reads CASSLGQATGELFF. Supplemented by reference TRBV5-1 and TRBJ2-2, the full variable domain reads KAGVTQTPRYLIKTRGQQVTLSCSPISGHRSVSWYQQTPGQGLQFLFEYFSETQRNKGNFPGRFSGRQFSNSRSEMNVSTLELGDSALYLCASSLGQATGELFFGEGSRLTVL.

Ten or more counts support this clone. The read ends 3 residues before the CDR3 terminus; that terminus is restored from the germline J gene. The V and J genes are TRBV20-1 and TRBJ2-1; TRBD2 aligns across 9 bases. This CDR3 contains 17 residues. CDR1 is DFQATT, CDR2 SNEGSKA, per germline (reference sequence). Unmatched junction bases numbered 12, after V lost 0 bases and J lost 6 bases. CDR3 sequence: CSARDLWIAGERNEQFF. CDR3 DNA (partial): TGCAGTGCTAGAGATTTATGGATAGCGGGAGAGCGCAATGAG.

The sample holds many counts of this clone. The read falls 3 residues short of the CDR3 end, and the missing part is taken from the germline J gene. This rearrangement joins TRBV20-1 to TRBJ2-5; TRBD2 agrees at 8 bases. The ends lost 1 base at V and 5 bases at J; junction bases unmatched: 6. The germline gives CDR1 DFQATT, CDR2 SNEGSKA (reference sequence). The CDR3 has 14 amino acids. This CDR3 is CSARAGLASETQYF. The DNA read from the CDR3 is TGCAGTGCTAGAGCAGGACTAGCAAGTGAGACC.

This clone was seen many times. The CDR3 reads CASSSRDNYYEQYF. Incomplete CDR3 DNA: TGTGCCAGCAGCTCCCGGGACAACTACTACGAG. The chain has TRBV7-9 and TRBJ2-7; tentative D call: TRBD1 (6 bases). The read terminates 3 residues before the CDR3 end, so the remaining end is supplied by the germline J gene. Germline lookup yields CDR1 SEHNR and CDR2 FQNEAQ (reference sequence). The CDR3 extends over 14 amino acids. The ends were cut back, 4 bases at V and 3 bases at J, with 13 bases in the middle.

This clone was found many times. The read gets to within 3 residues of the CDR3 end, and the germline J gene fills in the rest. The genes are TRBV5-5 and TRBJ2-7; D is undetermined. With 1 base removed from V and 5 bases from J, the gap between germline ends came to 13 bases. This CDR3 region has 14 residues. CDR1 and CDR2 from the germline V gene are SGHKS and YYEKEE (reference sequence). The sequenced part of the CDR3 DNA is TGTGCCAGCAGCTTGTGGCAGTTTTTTGACGAG. Its translation is CASSLWQFFDE. The complete CDR3 sequence is CASSLWQFFDEQYF.

Details on this clone: From the germline J gene comes the end of the CDR3, since the read stops 3 residues before it. The chain carries TRBV18 and TRBJ1-3; D is perhaps TRBD1 (6 bases). The CDR3 is made up of 17 amino acids. The germline V gene encodes CDR1 KGHSH and CDR2 LQKENI. With 2 bases removed from V and 0 bases from J, the gap between germline ends came to 14 bases. CDR3 bases read: TGTGCCAGCTCACCAAGGCCTGACAGGCTCTCTGGAAACACC. Translating it yields CASSPRPDRLSGNT. The CDR3 reads in full as CASSPRPDRLSGNTIYF.

This clone was seen repeatedly, ten times or more. The read comes to an end 3 residues before the CDR3 does, leaving the germline J gene to fill in the end. The chain carries TRBV4-1 and TRBJ1-6; tentative D call: TRBD1 (5 bases). Germline V gives CDR1 MGHRA, CDR2 YSYEKL. CDR3 size: 15 residues. V lost 2 bases, J lost 10 bases, and 15 bases lay in between. CDR3 DNA (partial): TGCGCCAGCAGCCAATCCCCAGGGCGGGGATCACCC. The encoded protein is CASSQSPGRGSP. The CDR3 reads in full as CASSQSPGRGSPLHF.

Ten or more counts support this clone. The CDR3 goes on 3 residues after the read ends, and that part is filled in from the germline J gene. The V call is TRBV11-2, the J call TRBJ2-2; D ambiguous. The CDR3 loop spans 13 amino acids. Germline CDR1 is SGHAT and CDR2 is FQNNGV. The CDR3 protein is CASSLDTRSELFF. CDR3 DNA, as far as it was read: TGTGCCAGCAGCTTAGATACCAGATCTGAG.

In this sample, this clone turned up many times. Read coverage stops 3 residues before the CDR3 terminus; the germline J gene supplies the remainder. V is TRBV30 and J is TRBJ1-1, with a possible D match to TRBD1 (6 bases). The CDR3 extends over 11 amino acids. Germline assignment: CDR1 GTSNPN and CDR2 SVGIG (reference sequence). CDR3 bases read: TGTGCCTGGAGTCCTGGACAGGAA. Translated, it gives CAWSPGQE. The complete CDR3 reads CAWSPGQEAFF.

At least ten counts were recorded for this clone. The read is 3 residues too short to cover the CDR3 end, so that end is filled in from the germline J gene. The J gene is TRBJ2-7, the V gene TRBV15; 16 bases fit TRBD2. With 4 bases clipped from V and 2 bases from J, the junction kept 8 bases outside the gene matches. CDR1 is LNHNV and CDR2 is YYDKDF in the germline V gene (reference sequence). The CDR3 spans 18 residues. The CDR3 DNA, read in part, is TGTGCCACCAGCAAAGGGACTAGCGGGAGGGGCGCCGCCTACGAG. This gives the protein CATSKGTSGRGAAYE. The CDR3 as a whole reads CATSKGTSGRGAAYEQYF.

In regard to this clone: Read coverage stops 3 residues before the CDR3 terminus; the germline J gene supplies the remainder. This rearrangement joins TRBV7-9 to TRBJ1-1; 7 bases fit TRBD1. The CDR3 length is 13 residues. Germline V gives CDR1 SEHNR, CDR2 FQNEAQ (reference sequence). Incomplete CDR3 DNA: TGTGCCAGCAGCTTACCGGGACAGCAGGAG. This sequence encodes CASSLPGQQE. The entire CDR3 sequence reads CASSLPGQQEAFF.

The sample holds many counts of this clone. The sequenced fragment ends 3 residues before the CDR3 boundary, so the rest is inferred from the germline J gene. The chain has TRBV18 and TRBJ2-7; 9 bases are a match to TRBD1. The CDR3 runs to 14 residues. The germline gives CDR1 KGHSH, CDR2 LQKENI. V was clipped by 6 bases and J by 2 bases; unmatched bases: 5. CDR3 DNA, as far as it was read: TGTGCCAGCTCCCGAGGACAGGGGACCTACGAG. This gives the protein CASSRGQGTYE. The whole CDR3 region reads CASSRGQGTYEQYF.

This clone came up many times. The read falls 3 residues short of the CDR3 end, and the missing part is taken from the germline J gene. This sequence joins TRBV30 and TRBJ1-1; 9 nucleotides align to TRBD1. J was trimmed by 5 bases and V by 3 bases; bases with no gene match: 13. CDR3 length equals 16 residues. Germline values: CDR1 GTSNPN, CDR2 SVGIG (reference sequence). Partial CDR3 DNA: TGTGCCTGGAGGCTGGGAAACAGGGGGCGCCGAACTGAA. Its translation is CAWRLGNRGRRTE. The whole CDR3 reads CAWRLGNRGRRTEAFF. Full variable domain (rest looked up from reference TRBV30 and TRBJ1-1): SQTIHQWPATLVQPVGSPLSLECTVEGTSNPNLYWYRQAAGRGLQLLFYSVGIGQISSEVPQNLSASRPQDRQFILSSKKLLLSDSGFYLCAWRLGNRGRRTEAFFGQGTRLTVV.

This clone has ten or more counts. The read ends 3 residues before the CDR3 terminus; that terminus is restored from the germline J gene. This chain links TRBV16 with TRBJ1-2; D not certain. Between the trimmed V and J ends, which lost 0 bases and 6 bases, there was a span of 20 bases. The germline V gene encodes CDR1 KGHSY and CDR2 FQNENV. The CDR3 is made up of 17 amino acids. This CDR3 reads CASSQSSAGPSEDGYTF. The DNA read from the CDR3 is TGTGCCAGCAGCCAATCGTCGGCAGGCCCTTCTGAAGATGGC. The full variable domain, in which reference TRBV16 and TRBJ1-2 provide the parts outside the CDR3, is GEEVAQTPKHLVRGEGQKAKLYCAPIKGHSYVFWYQQVLKNEFKFLISFQNENVFDETGMPKERFSAKCLPNSPCSLEIQATKLEDSAVYFCASSQSSAGPSEDGYTFGSGTRLTVV.

This clone has at least ten counts. The CDR3 goes on 3 residues after the read ends, and that part is filled in from the germline J gene. This chain joins TRBV5-1 and TRBJ1-2; tentatively, D is TRBD1 (5 bases). The CDR3 is 15 amino acids. Germline V lookup: CDR1 SGHRS, CDR2 YFSETQ. Deletions cut 2 bases from V and 7 bases from J, with 18 bases between. Incomplete CDR3 DNA: TGCGCCAGCAGCTTACTCCGGGGGACCCCAGTTGGC. Amino acid sequence: CASSLLRGTPVG. The whole CDR3 sequence reads CASSLLRGTPVGYTF.

This clone was seen a few times. CDR3 residues: CASSEGRALYEQYF. The DNA read from the CDR3 is TGTGCCAGCAGTGAAGGGAGGGCCCTCTACGAG. The rearrangement links TRBV2 to TRBJ2-7, with D possibly being TRBD2 (6 bases). Read coverage stops 3 residues before the CDR3 terminus; the germline J gene supplies the remainder. The CDR3 has 14 residues. Trimming cost V 1 base and J 3 bases, with 10 bases left between them. CDR1 and CDR2 (germline): SNHLY, FYNNEI. Combining the CDR3 with reference TRBV2 and TRBJ2-7 gives the whole variable domain EPEVTQTPSHQVTQMGQEVILRCVPISNHLYFYWYRQILGQKVEFLVSFYNNEISEKSEIFDDQFSVERPDGSNFTLKIRSTKLEDSAMYFCASSEGRALYEQYFGPGTRLTVT.

This clone was recorded at least ten times. The CDR3 is CASSLVLKGLAAYEQYF. The covered CDR3 bases are TGTGCCAGCAGTTTAGTCTTAAAGGGGTTAGCGGCCTACGAG. This chain uses TRBV12-3 or TRBV12-4 with TRBJ2-7; D is perhaps TRBD2 (6 bases). The read ends 3 residues shy of where the CDR3 ends; the end is completed using the germline J gene. Trimming pared 1 base from V and 2 bases from J, leaving 18 bases between. The CDR3 consists of 17 residues.

This clone showed up many times. The CDR3 here is CSATPSGGYTF. Incomplete CDR3 DNA: TGCAGTGCCACCCCCTCCGGTGGC. The chain links TRBV20-1 to TRBJ1-2; D is ambiguous. The sequence runs out 3 residues before the end of the CDR3; the remainder is reconstructed from the germline J gene. From germline, CDR1 is DFQATT and CDR2 SNEGSKA (reference sequence). The V gene lost 6 bases and the J gene lost 7 bases, with 12 bases spanning the gap. This CDR3 region has 11 residues.

This clone showed up many times. Partial CDR3 DNA: TGTGCCAGCAGCTTCTCCGGGACAGTGGGTTATGGC. Translation gives CASSFSGTVGYG. The whole CDR3 protein reads CASSFSGTVGYGYTF. This chain joins TRBV5-6 and TRBJ1-2; 7 nucleotides match TRBD1. The CDR3 extends 3 residues past the end of the read, so its final part is completed from the germline J gene. The CDR3 length is 15 residues. Trimming at V came to 2 bases and at J to 5 bases, leaving 9 bases not matched to a gene. Germline CDR1 is SGHDT and CDR2 is YYEEEE.

Regarding this clone: The sequenced fragment ends 3 residues before the CDR3 boundary, so the rest is inferred from the germline J gene. The rearrangement joins TRBV27 to TRBJ2-7; 9 nucleotides match TRBD2. The germline gives CDR1 MNHEY, CDR2 SMNVEV (reference sequence). Trimming removed 8 bases from V and 3 bases from J; junction bases left unmatched: 8. The CDR3 sequence is 14 residues long. The CDR3 sequence is CASGRASGIYEQYF. The CDR3 DNA, read in part, is TGTGCCAGCGGCCGGGCTAGCGGGATCTACGAG.

This clone was seen ten or more times. The observed sequence ends 3 residues before the CDR3 terminus, with the missing tail filled in from the germline J gene. V and J are TRBV19 and TRBJ2-1; D is possibly TRBD2 (6 bases). Germline CDR1 is LNHDA and CDR2 is SQIVND (reference sequence). The CDR3 spans 17 residues. Trimming shortened V by 0 bases and J by 0 bases, and 12 bases separated the two germline ends. Here the CDR3 reads CASSIDLANSSYNEQFF. CDR3 DNA, as far as it was read: TGTGCCAGTAGTATAGACCTAGCGAATAGCTCCTACAATGAG.

About this clone itself: From the germline J gene comes the end of the CDR3, since the read stops 3 residues before it. The chain links TRBV25-1 to TRBJ2-5, with TRBD2 identical over 11 bases. CDR3 length: 17 amino acids. Germline V lookup: CDR1 MGHDK, CDR2 SYGVNS. V shed 5 bases, J shed 5 bases, and the junction held 13 bases outside the gene matches. CDR3 DNA (partial): TGTGCCAGCAGTACGCTAGCGGGAGGCGGGATTATGGAGACC. It is translated as CASSTLAGGGIMET. The entire CDR3 sequence reads CASSTLAGGGIMETQYF.

This clone was observed at least ten times. From the germline J gene comes the end of the CDR3, since the read stops 3 residues before it. The chain is built from TRBV11-2 and TRBJ1-2; TRBD1 might be the D (6 bases). The CDR3 loop spans 15 amino acids. The germline V gene encodes CDR1 SGHAT and CDR2 FQNNGV. V gave up 5 bases and J gave up 4 bases, with 17 bases separating them. The DNA read from the CDR3 is TGTGCCAGCAGCCGAGCGGGGGCAGGCTTCTATGGC. Translating gives CASSRAGAGFYG. The full CDR3 reads CASSRAGAGFYGYTF. The full variable domain, its missing parts supplied by reference TRBV11-2 and TRBJ1-2, is EAGVAQSPRYKIIEKRQSVAFWCNPISGHATLYWYQQILGQGPKLLIQFQNNGVVDDSQLPKDRFSAERLKGVDSTLKIQPAKLEDSAVYLCASSRAGAGFYGYTFGSGTRLTVV.

The sample holds many counts of this clone. The sequenced fragment ends 3 residues before the CDR3 boundary, so the rest is inferred from the germline J gene. The chain couples TRBV4-1 to TRBJ1-2; 7 bases match TRBD1. This CDR3 is built from 13 residues. Germline V gene lookup returns CDR1 MGHRA and CDR2 YSYEKL. The junction had 1 base not matched to a gene; V was cut back by 4 bases and J by 2 bases. The DNA read from the CDR3 is TGCGCCAGCAGCCCACAGGGGAACTATGGC. This translates into CASSPQGNYG. The full CDR3 protein is CASSPQGNYGYTF.